Sequencing of this T cell receptor (beta chain) was carried out in a study of glioma-infiltrating T cells. This CDR3 spans 17 amino acids. Germline lookup yields CDR1 DFQATT and CDR2 SNEGSKA (reference sequence). V was pared by 4 bases and J by 3 bases, with 16 bases of the junction left unmatched. Using RNA template, CDR3s of TCR alpha and beta were amplified with iRepertoire arm-PCR. In TCRdb, the multiplex PCR reads were re-called with MiXCR into one record per CDR3 protein. The repertoire holds some 5,800 distinct CDR3 sequences, with roughly 28% as singletons. This sequence joins TRBV20-1 and TRBJ2-5; 8 nucleotides line up with TRBD1. Sequencing was carried out using glioma tissue, nonneoplastic brain tissue, or PBMCs (not recorded which). The origin of this receptor is a human donor with low-grade glioma or glioblastoma, undergoing nonglioma brain surgery, or in good health (not recorded which). CDR3 nucleotides: TGCAGTGCTACCTCCGGGACAGGCTCCCGCGGGGAAGAGACCCAGTACTTC. This codes for CSATSGTGSRGEETQYF.